This entry lists 23 T cell receptor beta chains sequenced from one sample in a study of OX40 agonist ivuxolimab in advanced cancers. The protocol was immunoSEQ multiplex PCR, while the TCRdb copy is restricted to in-frame clones and leaves out a portion. The table shows over 75,000 clones, with approximately 87% occurring only once. The sequencing here drew on CD4+ or CD8+ T cells sorted from blood, taken in a trial of the OX40 agonist ivuxolimab. These receptors were obtained from an adult with an advanced solid tumor such as melanoma, head and neck, liver or kidney cancer.

This clone has only a few counts. This chain joins TRBV28 and TRBJ1-2; maybe TRBD1 (6 bases). The germline CDR1 and CDR2 sequences are MDHEN and SYDVKM. The CDR3 spans 15 residues. Trimming took off 8 bases at V and 2 bases at J, with 18 bases between the two ends. The chain's CDR3 is CASSPATGANYGYTF. DNA for the CDR3: TGTGCCAGCTCCCCCGCGACAGGCGCAAACTATGGCTACACCTTC.

The V and J genes are TRBV6-1 and TRBJ2-7; TRBD1 aligns across 8 bases. This CDR3 has 15 amino acids. The germline gives CDR1 MNHNS, CDR2 SASEGT. V lost 1 base and J lost 6; bases outside the gene matches: 8. CDR3 coding DNA: TGTGCCAGCAGTGAAGGGGGGACAGGACGACCCGAGCAGTACGTC. Protein sequence: CASSEGGTGRPEQYV.

V and J are TRBV7-8 and TRBJ2-1; 8 bases are shared with TRBD1. This CDR3 contains 16 residues. Germline loops: CDR1 SGHVS, CDR2 FQNEAQ. The V segment lost 5 bases and the J segment 1 base; nucleotides outside the gene matches: 7. CDR3 sequence: CASSQRRTGSYNEQFF. In DNA form, the CDR3 reads TGTGCCAGCAGCCAACGACGGACAGGGTCCTACAATGAGCAGTTCTTC.

In this sample, this clone turned up a few times. The V and J genes are TRBV5-1 and TRBJ2-7; 7 bases line up with TRBD1. Per the germline V gene, CDR1 is SGHRS and CDR2 is YFSETQ. The CDR3 contains 14 residues. V lost 4 bases and J lost 7; bases outside the gene matches: 11. The CDR3 loop reads CASSGQASVREQYF. The CDR3 DNA reads as TGCGCCAGCAGCGGACAGGCCTCGGTGAGGGAGCAGTACTTC.

The chain recombines TRBV30 with TRBJ2-2; tentatively, D is TRBD2 (5 bases). CDR1 is GTSNPN, CDR2 SVGIG, per germline (reference sequence). The CDR3 extends over 15 amino acids. V was pared by 2 bases and J by 5 bases, with 15 bases between. CDR3 DNA sequence: TGTGCCTGGAGTCTCCCTTCTCCGGGAACCGGGGAGCTGTTTTTT. Residues: CAWSLPSPGTGELFF. Looking up the rest from reference TRBV30 and TRBJ2-2 gives the full variable domain: SQTIHQWPATLVQPVGSPLSLECTVEGTSNPNLYWYRQAAGRGLQLLFYSVGIGQISSEVPQNLSASRPQDRQFILSSKKLLLSDSGFYLCAWSLPSPGTGELFFGEGSRLTVL.

The chain uses TRBV27 and TRBJ2-5, with D unresolved. The V end was cut by 7 bases, the J end by 0 bases, with 3 bases between. CDR3 length: 11 amino acids. CDR1 is MNHEY and CDR2 is SMNVEV in the germline V gene (reference sequence). CDR3 amino acids: CASIDQETQYF. Here the CDR3 DNA reads TGTGCCAGCATAGACCAAGAGACCCAGTACTTC.

The chain carries TRBV21-1 and TRBJ2-1; the table's D call of TRBD2 was not tested on the DNA. TRBV21-1 is designated a pseudogene. This CDR3 has 16 amino acids. CDR3: CASSPRLDPSTDEQFF. Written as DNA, the CDR3 is TGTGCCAGCAGCCCCAGACTAGACCCTTCCACAGATGAGCAGTTCTTC.

V gene TRBV18 combines with J gene TRBJ2-5; no reliable D call. Germline loops: CDR1 KGHSH, CDR2 LQKENI. This CDR3 region has 13 residues. The V end lost 0 bases, the J end lost 4 bases, and 6 bases lay between the germline ends. The CDR3 region has the DNA TGTGCCAGCTCACCACCGAGTGGAGAGACCCAGTACTTC. Its protein product is CASSPPSGETQYF.

The gene calls are TRBV28 and TRBJ1-4; unclear D gene. V was trimmed by 4 bases and J by 0 bases, leaving 9 bases between them. The germline gives CDR1 MDHEN, CDR2 SYDVKM. This CDR3 contains 15 residues. CDR3 amino acids: CASSSKGATNEKLFF. The DNA for the CDR3 is TGTGCCAGCAGTTCTAAGGGTGCAACTAATGAAAAACTGTTTTTT. The whole variable domain, filled in from reference TRBV28 and TRBJ1-4, reads DVKVTQSSRYLVKRTGEKVFLECVQDMDHENMFWYRQDPGLGLRLIYFSYDVKMKEKGDIPEGYSVSREKKERFSLILESASTNQTSMYLCASSSKGATNEKLFFGSGTQLSVL.

J is TRBJ1-2 and V is TRBV6-1; TRBD1 matches at 8 bases. The germline V gene has CDR1 MNHNS and CDR2 SASEGT. CDR3 length: 15 amino acids. The J segment lost 4 bases and the V segment lost 6 bases, leaving 10 bases of the junction unmatched. Here the CDR3 reads CASRAQLGQGYGYTF. The DNA of the CDR3 is TGTGCCAGCAGGGCCCAATTAGGACAGGGCTATGGCTACACCTTC.

The J gene is TRBJ2-1, the V gene TRBV27; D is unclear. The V end was cut by 6 bases, the J end by 9 bases, with 18 bases between. In germline, CDR1 is MNHEY, CDR2 SMNVEV (reference sequence). The CDR3 has 14 amino acids. This CDR3 is CASSPTTRYGEQFF. In DNA form, the CDR3 reads TGTGCCAGCAGCCCAACTACAAGGTACGGTGAGCAGTTCTTC.

This chain uses TRBV7-8 with TRBJ1-5; D gene unclear. The V end lost 5 bases, the J end lost 4 bases, and 12 bases lay between the germline ends. Germline V gene data show CDR1 as SGHVS and CDR2 as FQNEAQ. The CDR3 runs to 14 residues. For the CDR3, the DNA is TGTGCCAGCAGCCTCTCCGGAATAAATCAGCCCCAGCATTTT. It encodes CASSLSGINQPQHF. Full variable domain (missing parts from reference TRBV7-8 and TRBJ1-5): GAGVSQSPRYKVAKRGQDVALRCDPISGHVSLFWYQQALGQGPEFLTYFQNEAQLDKSGLPSDRFFAERPEGSVSTLKIQRTQQEDSAVYLCASSLSGINQPQHFGDGTRLSIL.

The V call is TRBV6-6, the J call TRBJ1-1; perhaps TRBD1 as D (5 bases). Trimming stripped 4 bases from V and 2 bases from J, with 11 bases between. The CDR3 consists of 14 residues. Germline assignment: CDR1 MNHNY and CDR2 SVGAGI (reference sequence). The CDR3 DNA reads TGTGCCAGCAGTTCCTTCAGGGCTAACACTGAAGCTTTCTTT. This encodes CASSSFRANTEAFF.

The chain joins TRBV19 to TRBJ1-2; D is possibly TRBD1 (5 bases). CDR1 and CDR2 from the germline V gene are LNHDA and SQIVND (reference sequence). V lost 8 bases to trimming and J lost 8 bases, with 18 bases between them. The CDR3 loop spans 13 amino acids. The CDR3 DNA sequence: TGTGCCAGTGCTAGTAAGGCGGGACGAGGCTACACCTTC. Protein sequence: CASASKAGRGYTF.

The V call is TRBV9, the J call TRBJ2-3, with 10 positions matching TRBD2. The germline V gene encodes CDR1 SGDLS and CDR2 YYNGEE. CDR3 size: 15 residues. Trimming took 2 bases from V and 4 from J; bases not matched to a gene: 4. CDR3 sequence: CASSVASGSPDTQYF. The CDR3 DNA follows: TGTGCCAGCAGCGTGGCTAGCGGGAGTCCAGATACGCAGTATTTT.

The rearrangement links TRBV27 to TRBJ2-2; 8 positions match TRBD1. The germline V gene has CDR1 MNHEY and CDR2 SMNVEV (reference sequence). The CDR3 contains 14 residues. J was trimmed by 4 bases and V by 8 bases; bases with no gene match: 6. This chain's CDR3 is CASARTGGTGELFF. The DNA for the CDR3 is TGTGCCAGCGCCCGAACAGGGGGCACCGGGGAGCTGTTTTTT.

This chain links TRBV28 with TRBJ1-4; TRBD1 aligns across 7 bases. Germline CDR1 MDHEN, CDR2 SYDVKM. The V and J ends lost 2 bases and 7 bases, in that order; junction bases with no gene match: 10. The length of the CDR3 is 16 residues. The CDR3 spells CASSLRNRGFGEKLFF. As DNA, the CDR3 is TGTGCCAGCAGTTTAAGGAACAGGGGATTTGGTGAAAAACTGTTTTTT.

The rearrangement uses TRBV27 and TRBJ1-1; TRBD1 might be the D (5 bases). V lost 5 bases to trimming and J lost 4 bases, with 20 bases between them. The length of the CDR3 is 16 residues. CDR1 is MNHEY, CDR2 SMNVEV, per germline (reference sequence). The CDR3 DNA sequence: TGTGCCAGCAGTCCCCACAGGACCCGGGGGGGCACTGAAGCTTTCTTT. Translated: CASSPHRTRGGTEAFF.

The V and J genes are TRBV7-9 and TRBJ1-5; D ambiguous. Trimming pared 5 bases from V and 0 bases from J, leaving 8 bases between. In germline, CDR1 is SEHNR, CDR2 FQNEAQ (reference sequence). CDR3 length: 14 residues. The CDR3 DNA sequence: TGTGCCAGCAGCGAGGACCCTAGCAATCAGCCCCAGCATTTT. It codes for CASSEDPSNQPQHF.

The sample holds a few counts of this clone. The chain combines TRBV29-1 with TRBJ2-2, with TRBD1 identical over 7 bases. CDR3 length: 16 amino acids. J was trimmed by 1 base and V by 6 bases; bases with no gene match: 11. The germline V gene has CDR1 SQVTM and CDR2 ANQGSEA. The CDR3, as DNA: TGCAGCGTAGGGACAGAACATCCCCTGAACACCGGGGAGCTGTTTTTT. This sequence encodes CSVGTEHPLNTGELFF.

Here the CDR3 DNA reads TGTGCCAGCAGCCTCCGGACAGGGGGTGGTTCACCCCTCCACTTT. Translating gives CASSLRTGGGSPLHF. This sequence joins TRBV14 and TRBJ1-6; TRBD1 agrees at 10 bases. With 4 bases clipped from V and 9 bases from J, the junction kept 6 bases outside the gene matches. The V gene's germline CDR1 is SGHDN and CDR2 FVKESK. The CDR3 has 15 residues.

The genes are TRBV5-3 and TRBJ1-5, with D uncertain. TRBV5-3 carries the ORF label, with uncertain function. The V gene lost 7 bases and the J gene lost 6 bases, with 23 bases spanning the gap. There are 16 residues in the CDR3. CDR3 sequence: CARLSSRAPKAQPQHF. The CDR3, as DNA: TGTGCCAGACTATCCTCCCGGGCCCCGAAAGCTCAGCCCCAGCATTTT.

The chain couples TRBV19 to TRBJ1-3; D call uncertain. This CDR3 has 16 amino acids. V lost 3 bases and J lost 0, with 12 bases in between. The germline V gene has CDR1 LNHDA and CDR2 SQIVND (reference sequence). Here the CDR3 reads CASSIPRLSSGNTIYF. In DNA form, the CDR3 reads TGTGCCAGTAGTATTCCACGCCTGAGCTCTGGAAACACCATATATTTT.